This T cell receptor beta chain was obtained from a study of blood T cell repertoires in COVID-19. Overall study context: In each case, the material was cDNA or gDNA derived from T cells, B-cell-depleted T cells, or PBMCs.

Per the original data handling: Amplified reference gene primers provided the basis for estimating nucleated cell counts. Clones were sequenced by immunoSEQ multiplex PCR, and TCRdb holds only the in-frame ones, with some missing. D and trimming come from the DNA, and the V and J calls and clone size come from that table. The table records approximately 500,000 clones, 80% to 90% of them present only once. Patients from Seattle were sampled longitudinally, starting during active infection. The receptor comes from a man aged 18 to 35 with COVID-19, enrolled during active disease. The sample comprised peripheral blood.

CDR3 DNA sequence: TGCGCCAGCAAGCCGGGGGGGAACGAGGATACGCAGTATTTT. Protein: CASKPGGNEDTQYF. The chain carries TRBV4-1 and TRBJ2-3, with 8 bases aligning to TRBD2. Per germline, CDR1 MGHRA and CDR2 YSYEKL. The ends lost 7 bases at V and 6 bases at J; junction bases unmatched: 9. The CDR3 is 14 amino acids.